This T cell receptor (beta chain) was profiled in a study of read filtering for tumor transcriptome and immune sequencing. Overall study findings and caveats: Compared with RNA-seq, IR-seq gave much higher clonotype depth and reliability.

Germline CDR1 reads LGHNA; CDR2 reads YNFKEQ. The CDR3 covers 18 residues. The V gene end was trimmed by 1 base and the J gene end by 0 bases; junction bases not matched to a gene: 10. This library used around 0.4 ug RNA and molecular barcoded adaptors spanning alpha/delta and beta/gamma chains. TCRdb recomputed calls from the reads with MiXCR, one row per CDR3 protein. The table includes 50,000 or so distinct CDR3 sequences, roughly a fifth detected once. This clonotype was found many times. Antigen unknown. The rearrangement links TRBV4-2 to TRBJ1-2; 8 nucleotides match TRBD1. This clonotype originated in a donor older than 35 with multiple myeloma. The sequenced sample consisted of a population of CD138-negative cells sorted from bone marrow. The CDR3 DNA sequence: TGTGCCAGCAGCCAAGTCCAGGGGGCCGGACGAACTAACTATGGCTACACCTTC. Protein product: CASSQVQGAGRTNYGYTF.